This TCR beta chain was profiled in a study of STAT5B mutations in CD4+ large granular lymphocyte leukemia. Whole-study results and caveats: Higher CD4+ than CD8+ T-LGLL clonality might reflect small sample size.

Profiling relied on immunoSEQ multiplex PCR, and the TCRdb table lists in-frame clones only, not all of them. This table holds around 38,000 clones, around nine tenths found once. The germline V gene encodes CDR1 SGHKS and CDR2 YYEKEE (reference sequence). The CDR3 spans 16 residues. The ends were cut back, 3 bases at V and 4 bases at J, with 19 bases in the middle. Comment on this clone: The antigen is undetermined.

Sequencing input: CD4+ T cells from blood buffy coats. This sequence was found in a human donor in good health. This chain joins TRBV5-5 and TRBJ2-5; D might be TRBD1 (6 bases). CDR3 amino acids: CASSYSLQGFAETQYF. The CDR3 DNA reads TGTGCCAGCAGCTATTCGCTCCAGGGGTTTGCAGAGACCCAGTACTTC.